This TCR beta chain derives from a study of patients and donors after allogeneic stem cell transplantation (dated by TCRdb to 2020 to 2021). Remarks on this clonotype: It lacks a known antigen. The sample holds no much larger clone one base away, and base qualities are not on file.

Library method: RT-PCR. The instrument given in TCRdb is NextSeq 550. Starting from the raw public reads, TCRdb applied fastp trimming at Q25, assembled clones with MiXCR and retained in-frame beta chains. Identical CDR3 protein sequences are pooled into one entry, listed with their most common genes and DNA. The sample table holds hundreds of thousands of distinct CDR3 sequences, of which 16% were seen once. The ten top clones hold less than 8% of the sample. V loses 6 bases of germline sequence and J loses 4 bases, and the interval between the two ends is 28 bases. CDR1 and CDR2, looked up from the germline V gene (reference sequence), are DFQATT and SNEGSKA. The CDR3 runs 17 amino acids, cysteine and phenylalanine included. The only DNA kept is the CDR3, 51 bases in frame from the first base.

The sample taken for sequencing was blood, either unsorted or a sorted T cell fraction (not recorded which). The rearranged segments are TRBV20-1 and TRBJ2-7; TRBD2 is a possible D gene, resting on 6 matching bases. The clonotype originates from a human donor who was either an allogeneic HSCT recipient or a stem cell or donor lymphocyte infusion donor (not recorded which). It is not recorded whose cells these are; they may come from a transplant donor. The nucleotide sequence is given as TGCAGTGCCAATAATAAAAACACGGCGGGGATAAATTACGAGCAGTACTTC. It is translated as CSANNKNTAGINYEQYF.